Following are 2 T cell receptor beta chains from one sample sequenced in a study of blood T cells in healthy people across ages. Primers used in a second PCR of roughly 6 to 11 cycles were a sample-barcoded 5' primer and a J-beta primer mix. TCRdb reprocessed the 5' RACE reads with MiXCR, giving one entry per CDR3 protein. The profile shows 700,000 or so distinct CDR3 sequences, roughly 43% of them singletons. Material for sequencing was blood. The origin of the receptors is a man older than 75 in good health.

This clonotype has a handful of counts. The chain recombines TRBV7-9 with TRBJ2-7; 8 bases line up with TRBD1. V lost 2 bases and J lost 6; bases outside the gene matches: 6. CDR1 is SEHNR and CDR2 is FQNEAQ in the germline V gene (reference sequence). The CDR3 is 14 residues long. The CDR3: CASSLQGALGEQYF. The CDR3 DNA is TGTGCCAGCAGCTTACAGGGGGCGCTGGGCGAGCAGTACTTC.

The V and J genes are TRBV20-1 and TRBJ2-5; 16 bases fit TRBD2. The end of the DNA is better explained by TRBJ2-7, so the J call may be wrong. The germline V gene has CDR1 DFQATT and CDR2 SNEGSKA (reference sequence). The CDR3 covers 16 residues. In DNA form, the CDR3 reads TGCAGTGCTAGAGATACCGGGACTAGCGGGGGGGTCGAGCAGTACTTC. Its protein product is CSARDTGTSGGVEQYF.